The present T cell receptor beta chain was sequenced within a study of OX40 agonist ivuxolimab in advanced cancers. Study context: Patients received ivuxolimab, an agonistic anti-OX40 (CD134) antibody. Patients treated during dose escalation were battling hepatocellular carcinoma, melanoma, renal cell or head and neck cancer. The group had a mean age of 60 years, ranged from roughly 20 to 80, and was approximately 81% male. Study results and limitations: At 0.1 to 3.0 mg/kg and by week 6, CD4+ and CD8+ T cells in the blood had expanded clonally.

Only in-frame clones appear in the TCRdb table, and some are missing; sequencing was by immunoSEQ multiplex PCR. Among fewer than 25,000 clones, 83% were seen once, and the ten largest hold roughly a fifth. This clone was observed a few times. The antigen is not known. In germline, CDR1 is SQVTM, CDR2 ANQGSEA. Trimming removed 7 bases from V and 4 bases from J; junction bases left unmatched: 17. The CDR3 loop spans 16 amino acids. The chain couples TRBV29-1 to TRBJ2-5; 8 nucleotides match TRBD2. This receptor was taken from an adult with an advanced solid tumor such as melanoma, head and neck, liver or kidney cancer. This specimen consisted of CD4+ or CD8+ T cells sorted from blood, obtained in a trial of the OX40 agonist ivuxolimab. The CDR3 nucleotides read TGCAGCGCCAAATCCCCGGGGGGGGATGGGCGAGAGACCCAGTACTTC. Translation gives CSAKSPGGDGRETQYF.